This is a list of T cell receptor beta chains from one sample in a study of beta chain features in type 1 diabetes. The assay was immunoSEQ multiplex PCR, and TCRdb's table has in-frame clones only and misses some. Of 300,000 to 350,000 clones detected, around 9% appear once; the ten largest clones hold roughly 0.99%. Material for sequencing was central memory CD4+ T cells from blood. The receptors were sampled from a man under 40 with type 1 diabetes. The CDR3 runs from the conserved cysteine through the conserved F or W. D genes are given only for firm matches. Size tells how often a clone was seen (once, few, many) or the class of an expanded clone, and some rows leave it out.

v_call: TRBV28; clone_size: few; j_call: TRBJ2-2; d_call: NA; cdr3_nt: TGTGCCAGCAGCTACTCATCCACCGGGGAGCTGTTTTTT; cdr3_aa: CASSYSSTGELFF
v_call: TRBV5-1; clone_size: NA; j_call: TRBJ1-2; d_call: TRBD1; cdr3_nt: TGCGCCAGCAGCTTTTCACCGGGACAGGGATATGGCTACACCTTC; cdr3_aa: CASSFSPGQGYGYTF
v_call: TRBV5-1; clone_size: NA; j_call: TRBJ1-2; d_call: TRBD1; cdr3_nt: TGCGCCAGCAGCCAGGGGGCAGGAGAAGGCTACACCTTC; cdr3_aa: CASSQGAGEGYTF
v_call: TRBV7-9; clone_size: NA; j_call: TRBJ1-2; d_call: NA; cdr3_nt: TGTGCCAGCAGGAAAAATGTACCAAACTATGGCTACACCTTC; cdr3_aa: CASRKNVPNYGYTF
v_call: TRBV5-6; clone_size: few; j_call: TRBJ2-1; d_call: TRBD2; cdr3_nt: TGTGCCAGCAGCTACCTAGCGGGGAGCTCCTACAATGAGCAGTTCTTC; cdr3_aa: CASSYLAGSSYNEQFF
v_call: TRBV30; clone_size: many; j_call: TRBJ2-1; d_call: NA; cdr3_nt: TGTGCCTGGAGCGGGACAATTCATGAGCAGTTCTTC; cdr3_aa: CAWSGTIHEQFF
v_call: TRBV6-6; clone_size: NA; j_call: TRBJ1-3; d_call: NA; cdr3_nt: TGTGCCAGCAGTTTGTCTGCGTCTATGGGAAACACCATATATTTT; cdr3_aa: CASSLSASMGNTIYF
v_call: TRBV11-2; clone_size: NA; j_call: TRBJ2-7; d_call: NA; cdr3_nt: TGTGCCAGCAGCTTAGGGACGGAAGAGCAGTACTTC; cdr3_aa: CASSLGTEEQYF
v_call: TRBV5-1; clone_size: NA; j_call: TRBJ1-2; d_call: NA; cdr3_nt: TGCGCCAGCAGCTTGACAGCTAACTATGGCTACACCTTC; cdr3_aa: CASSLTANYGYTF
v_call: TRBV5-1; clone_size: few; j_call: TRBJ2-1; d_call: TRBD1; cdr3_nt: TGCGCCAGCAGCCCCGTACGACCGGGACAGAGCTCCTACAATGAGCAGTTCTTC; cdr3_aa: CASSPVRPGQSSYNEQFF
v_call: TRBV6-6; clone_size: NA; j_call: TRBJ2-7; d_call: NA; cdr3_nt: TGTGCCAGCAGTACTAACGACGGGAAATACGAGCAGTACTTC; cdr3_aa: CASSTNDGKYEQYF
v_call: TRBV7-2; clone_size: NA; j_call: TRBJ1-2; d_call: NA; cdr3_nt: TGTGCCAGCAGCTTAGATTTATTTGCGGATGGCTACACCTTC; cdr3_aa: CASSLDLFADGYTF
v_call: TRBV30; clone_size: NA; j_call: TRBJ2-1; d_call: NA; cdr3_nt: TGTGCCTGGAGTGTAGGGTTCGTGGGGCAGTTCTTC; cdr3_aa: CAWSVGFVGQFF
v_call: TRBV7-9; clone_size: NA; j_call: TRBJ1-4; d_call: NA; cdr3_nt: TGTGCCAGCAGCTTCACAGGGTCTACTAATGAAAAACTGTTTTTT; cdr3_aa: CASSFTGSTNEKLFF
v_call: TRBV5-1; clone_size: NA; j_call: TRBJ2-3; d_call: TRBD1; cdr3_nt: TGCGCCAGCAGCTCGACAGGGGGTGGCACAGATACGCAGTATTTT; cdr3_aa: CASSSTGGGTDTQYF
v_call: TRBV5-1; clone_size: NA; j_call: TRBJ2-3; d_call: NA; cdr3_nt: TGCGCCAGTTGGGGCAACGCTCGCACAGATACGCAGTATTTT; cdr3_aa: CASWGNARTDTQYF
v_call: TRBV19; clone_size: few; j_call: TRBJ2-7; d_call: NA; cdr3_nt: TGTGCCAGTATCACTTCGGACCACGAGCAGTACTTC; cdr3_aa: CASITSDHEQYF
v_call: TRBV28; clone_size: NA; j_call: TRBJ1-2; d_call: NA; cdr3_nt: TGTGCCAGCAGTCCGGCCTGGGATGGCTACACCTTC; cdr3_aa: CASSPAWDGYTF
v_call: TRBV5-1; clone_size: NA; j_call: TRBJ2-6; d_call: NA; cdr3_nt: TGCGCCAGCAGCTTAGAGTCTGGGGCCAACGTCCTGACTTTC; cdr3_aa: CASSLESGANVLTF